The text below deals with one T cell receptor beta chain. The antigen remains undetermined. This specimen comes from a study of T cell responses to AZD1222 COVID-19 vaccine. Germline-derived CDR1 and CDR2 are SGHKS and YYEKEE (reference sequence). V shed 2 bases and J shed 5 bases, with 8 bases lying between them. The CDR3 is 13 residues long. Second-dose timings of about 4 or about 12 weeks were pooled. Whole-study findings and limits: Baseline seropositivity occurred in only a handful of AZD1222 recipients. Mostly white British, mostly female donors; authors suggested clonal diversity may be underestimated. Spike-specific TCR breadth and depth rose after two AZD1222 doses.

Assay: immunoSEQ multiplex PCR; the TCRdb copy retains only in-frame clones and omits some. This sample has about 110,000 clones; approximately 90% occur once, and the top ten carry approximately 6.9%. The receptor was derived from an adult who received the AZD1222 COVID-19 vaccine. Sequencing used peripheral blood, obtained 28 days after the second AZD1222 dose. This rearrangement joins TRBV5-5 to TRBJ1-5, with D unclear. The CDR3 nucleotides read TGTGCCAGCAGCTTAGCGCGAGATCAGCCCCAGCATTTT. This gives the protein CASSLARDQPQHF.